The 20 T cell receptor beta chains reported below all come from one sample, sequenced in a study of T cell clonality in common variable immunodeficiency. Assay: immunoSEQ multiplex PCR; the TCRdb copy retains only in-frame clones and omits some. The sample presents some 52,000 clones, none singletons. The sequenced sample was peripheral blood mononuclear cells. The source is a person between 18 and 75 years old in good health.

This clone showed up many times. The read ends 3 residues early relative to the CDR3; the germline J gene fills the gap. The chain employs TRBV20-1 and TRBJ2-7, with 10 bases fitting TRBD1. V dropped 3 bases and J dropped 4; count of bases not matched to a gene: 9. The CDR3 is 15 residues long. Germline V gene data show CDR1 as DFQATT and CDR2 as SNEGSKA (reference sequence). Incomplete CDR3 DNA: TGCAGTGCTAGGCCCGGGACAGGGGCTTCTTACGAG. Translation gives CSARPGTGASYE. The whole CDR3 region reads CSARPGTGASYEQYF.

This clone was picked up many times. The read finishes 3 residues shy of the CDR3 end, and the germline J gene is used to complete it. The chain couples TRBV4-1 to TRBJ2-7; D might be TRBD2 (6 bases). Germline loops: CDR1 MGHRA, CDR2 YSYEKL. The ends were cut back, 2 bases at V and 2 bases at J, with 10 bases in the middle. The CDR3 runs 14 residues. The CDR3 loop reads CASSQRDLTYEQYF. The covered CDR3 bases are TGCGCCAGCAGCCAACGGGACTTGACCTACGAG.

Ten or more counts support this clone. The CDR3 end falls 3 residues outside the read, so it is completed with the germline J gene. The chain recombines TRBV29-1 with TRBJ2-3; no firm D call. Germline-derived CDR1 and CDR2 are SQVTM and ANQGSEA. Between the trimmed V and J ends, which lost 2 bases and 4 bases, there was a span of 10 bases. The CDR3 sequence is 13 residues long. The CDR3 loop is CSVEYKVSDTQYF. The covered CDR3 bases are TGCAGCGTTGAATATAAGGTTTCAGATACG.

This clone was seen many times. The read finishes 3 residues shy of the CDR3 end, and the germline J gene is used to complete it. The chain links TRBV6-2 or TRBV6-3 to TRBJ2-3, with no clear D. Germline V gene lookup returns CDR1 MNHEY and CDR2 SVGEGT. This CDR3 is built from 15 residues. Between the trimmed V and J ends, which lost 5 bases and 2 bases, there was a span of 14 bases. The covered CDR3 bases are TGTGCCAGCAGTCTCCGCAGATCTCTCACAGATACG. Encoded protein: CASSLRRSLTDT. From start to end, the CDR3 is CASSLRRSLTDTQYF.

This clone was picked up a small number of times. The read halts 3 residues ahead of the CDR3 end, with the missing end drawn from the germline J gene. The chain combines TRBV13 with TRBJ1-2, with D possibly TRBD1 on 6 matching bases. The germline V gene encodes CDR1 PRHDT and CDR2 FYEKMQ (reference sequence). This CDR3 is built from 14 residues. CDR3 bases read: TGTGCCAGCAGCAAACCAGGGGAGGGTGAGGGC. Translated, it gives CASSKPGEGEG. The whole CDR3 protein reads CASSKPGEGEGYTF.

This clone was seen many times. The read is 3 residues too short to cover the CDR3 end, so that end is filled in from the germline J gene. This chain connects TRBV19 to TRBJ2-1, with 10 bases identical to TRBD2. This CDR3 region has 19 residues. The trim removed 5 bases at V and 0 bases at J, leaving 13 bases unmatched. Germline CDR1 is LNHDA and CDR2 is SQIVND (reference sequence). The CDR3 loop reads CASSALAGGPKSSYNEQFF. CDR3 bases read: TGTGCCAGTAGTGCCTTAGCGGGAGGCCCCAAAAGCTCCTACAATGAG.

This clone has a count of ten or more. The read ends 3 residues before the CDR3 terminus; that terminus is restored from the germline J gene. The chain is built from TRBV30 and TRBJ1-4; 8 bases fit TRBD1. The CDR3 spans 14 residues. V dropped 4 bases and J dropped 7; count of bases not matched to a gene: 8. In germline, CDR1 is GTSNPN, CDR2 SVGIG (reference sequence). CDR3 loop: CAWTSGRGREKLFF. The CDR3 bases that were read are TGTGCCTGGACCTCGGGCAGGGGGCGTGAAAAA.

This clone has a count of ten or more. The CDR3 is cut off 3 residues early in the read; its end comes from the germline J gene. The rearrangement links TRBV10-3 to TRBJ2-1, with TRBD2 identical over 7 bases. This CDR3 is built from 15 residues. V lost 2 bases and J lost 7; bases outside the gene matches: 8. Germline CDR1 and CDR2: ENHRY and SYGVKD. The CDR3 sequence: CAISEARGLINEQFF. CDR3 DNA, as far as it was read: TGTGCCATCAGTGAGGCGCGGGGGTTGATTAATGAG.

This clone was counted a few times. The CDR3 extends 3 residues past the end of the read, so its final part is completed from the germline J gene. V usage is TRBV2 and J usage is TRBJ1-1; no reliable D call. This CDR3 is 12 amino acids long. The germline CDR1 and CDR2 sequences are SNHLY and FYNNEI. This CDR3 is CASSDPGVQAFF. CDR3 DNA (partial): TGTGCCAGCAGTGATCCAGGCGTACAG.

The table lists this clone with a few counts. The CDR3 end falls 3 residues outside the read, so it is completed with the germline J gene. This chain joins TRBV7-9 and TRBJ1-1, with TRBD1 matching 7 bases. Germline values: CDR1 SEHNR, CDR2 FQNEAQ (reference sequence). CDR3 length: 15 residues. Partial CDR3 DNA: TGTGCCAGCAGCTTATTTCGGTACAGGGGTTCGGCA. Its translation: CASSLFRYRGSA. The full CDR3 reads CASSLFRYRGSAAFF.

This clone was seen repeatedly, ten times or more. The CDR3 end lies 3 residues beyond the end of the read and is filled in from the germline J gene. The V gene is TRBV6-4, the J gene TRBJ2-2, with TRBD2 identical over 10 bases. Germline assignment: CDR1 MRHNA and CDR2 SNTAGT. The CDR3 length is 14 residues. V was pared by 6 bases and J by 3 bases, with 1 base of the junction left unmatched. Incomplete CDR3 DNA: TGTGCCAGCAGCGGACTAGCGGACACCGGGGAG. Amino acids: CASSGLADTGE. The whole CDR3 region reads CASSGLADTGELFF.

This clone was observed many times. The CDR3 sequence: CASSDQGVDTQYF. Incomplete CDR3 DNA: TGTGCCAGCAGTGACCAGGGAGTAGATACG. This chain uses TRBV6-4 with TRBJ2-3; the D gene could be TRBD1 or TRBD2 (5 bases each). The read finishes 3 residues shy of the CDR3 end, and the germline J gene is used to complete it. The V gene's germline CDR1 is MRHNA and CDR2 SNTAGT. Trimming removed 2 bases at V and 5 bases at J, with 8 bases between. This CDR3 has 13 residues.

This clone was recorded many times. The missing CDR3 end, 3 residues past where the read stops, is filled in from the germline J gene. The chain uses TRBV20-1 and TRBJ2-3, with 8 bases that match TRBD1. The germline gives CDR1 DFQATT, CDR2 SNEGSKA (reference sequence). The CDR3 runs 13 residues. CDR3 protein: CSAKRQGYETQYF. The DNA read from the CDR3 is TGCAGTGCGAAGCGACAGGGGTACGAGACG.

This clone occurred many times. The sequence runs out 3 residues before the end of the CDR3; the remainder is reconstructed from the germline J gene. V and J are TRBV30 and TRBJ2-1; possibly TRBD1 for D (8 bases). CDR3 size: 13 residues. Trimming pared 4 bases from V and 6 bases from J, leaving 13 bases between. Germline CDR1 and CDR2: GTSNPN and SVGIG (reference sequence). CDR3 DNA, as far as it was read: TGTGCCTGGACAGGGGGCGGGGGCAATGAG. It yields the protein CAWTGGGGNE. The complete CDR3 reads CAWTGGGGNEQFF.

This clone was seen many times. The read ends 3 residues before the CDR3 terminus; that terminus is restored from the germline J gene. The chain has TRBV2 and TRBJ2-2; TRBD1 matches 7 bases. CDR1 is SNHLY and CDR2 is FYNNEI in the germline V gene. Losses at the gene ends were 5 bases for V and 0 bases for J; bases not matched to a gene: 6. The CDR3 has 16 amino acids. The CDR3 sequence: CASSRDSLANTGELFF. The sequenced CDR3 bases are TGTGCCAGCAGTCGGGACAGCCTCGCGAACACCGGGGAG.

This clone was recorded at least ten times. The DNA ends 3 residues before the CDR3 does, and the rest of the CDR3 is filled in from the germline J gene. V is TRBV20-1 and J is TRBJ2-3, with D tentatively TRBD2 (5 bases). In germline, CDR1 is DFQATT, CDR2 SNEGSKA (reference sequence). V lost 0 bases to trimming and J lost 4 bases, with 17 bases between them. The CDR3 covers 16 residues. The sequenced CDR3 bases are TGCAGTGCTAGAGATCGGCGGGCGCCTGTAGCAGATACG. The encoded protein is CSARDRRAPVADT. The full CDR3 reads CSARDRRAPVADTQYF.

This clone occurred a few times. Read coverage stops 3 residues before the CDR3 terminus; the germline J gene supplies the remainder. The genes are TRBV7-2 and TRBJ1-6; TRBD1 matches at 8 bases. This CDR3 spans 15 amino acids. Losses at the gene ends were 5 bases for V and 7 bases for J; bases not matched to a gene: 7. Germline CDR1 and CDR2: SGHTA and FQGNSA. Here the CDR3 reads CASSLRTGPNSPLHF. The part of the CDR3 DNA that was read is TGTGCCAGCAGCCTTCGGACAGGGCCCAATTCACCC.

This clone was seen ten or more times. The read comes to an end 3 residues before the CDR3 does, leaving the germline J gene to fill in the end. The rearrangement uses TRBV10-3 and TRBJ2-7; D not resolved. The CDR3 has 14 amino acids. Between the trimmed V and J ends, which lost 4 bases and 5 bases, there was a span of 15 bases. Germline V lookup: CDR1 ENHRY, CDR2 SYGVKD. CDR3 amino acids: CAISGISSVDEQYF. The sequenced part of the CDR3 DNA is TGTGCCATCAGTGGAATTAGTTCCGTCGACGAG.

This clone was detected ten times or more. The CDR3 here is CASSPKPSGVNRSTDTQYF. CDR3 DNA (partial): TGTGCCAGCTCACCAAAGCCCAGCGGGGTGAACCGAAGCACAGATACG. This chain links TRBV18 with TRBJ2-3; the match to TRBD2 covers 7 bases. The CDR3 goes on 3 residues after the read ends, and that part is filled in from the germline J gene. Germline CDR1 KGHSH, CDR2 LQKENI. Unmatched junction bases numbered 14, after V lost 2 bases and J lost 0 bases. The CDR3 sequence is 19 residues long.

This clone was observed at least ten times. The read comes to an end 3 residues before the CDR3 does, leaving the germline J gene to fill in the end. The genes are TRBV20-1 and TRBJ1-1; TRBD1 is a possible D gene (5 bases). The CDR3 totals 15 residues. CDR1 DFQATT and CDR2 SNEGSKA come from the germline V gene (reference sequence). Trimming shortened V by 0 bases and J by 3 bases, and 14 bases separated the two germline ends. CDR3 DNA (partial): TGCAGTGCTAGAGATCTGGAGGGGCCCGACACTGAA. Amino acid sequence: CSARDLEGPDTE. In full, the CDR3 reads CSARDLEGPDTEAFF.